The 23 T cell receptor beta chains below all came from one sample that was sequenced in a study of T cells in localized non-small cell lung cancer. Sequenced by immunoSEQ multiplex PCR; TCRdb stores in-frame clones only, minus some. The sample contains roughly 16,000 clones, around 89% of which appear only once. Sequences were derived from peripheral blood, sampled before any cancer treatment. These receptors came from a male donor aged 60 or over with stage II squamous cell lung carcinoma.

The V call is TRBV30, the J call TRBJ2-2; D is possibly TRBD1 (5 bases). V was trimmed by 1 base and J by 6 bases, leaving 9 bases between them. CDR1 is GTSNPN, CDR2 SVGIG, per germline (reference sequence). The CDR3 has 13 residues. The chain's CDR3 is CAWSGVGAGELFF. The CDR3 DNA follows: TGTGCCTGGAGTGGGGTAGGGGCCGGGGAGCTGTTTTTT. The variable domain in full, completed from reference TRBV30 and TRBJ2-2, reads SQTIHQWPATLVQPVGSPLSLECTVEGTSNPNLYWYRQAAGRGLQLLFYSVGIGQISSEVPQNLSASRPQDRQFILSSKKLLLSDSGFYLCAWSGVGAGELFFGEGSRLTVL.

This clone was seen a handful of times. The V call is TRBV9, the J call TRBJ1-1; tentatively, D is TRBD1 (5 bases). The germline gives CDR1 SGDLS, CDR2 YYNGEE. Trimming cost V 0 bases and J 0 bases, with 9 bases left between them. This CDR3 has 15 residues. CDR3 residues: CASSVGQTMNTEAFF. In DNA form, the CDR3 reads TGTGCCAGCAGCGTAGGACAGACCATGAACACTGAAGCTTTCTTT.

This clone appeared a few times. The chain employs TRBV19 and TRBJ2-5; 7 bases are a match to TRBD1. Per the germline V gene, CDR1 is LNHDA and CDR2 is SQIVND (reference sequence). This CDR3 comprises 15 residues. The V segment lost 4 bases and the J segment 0 bases; nucleotides outside the gene matches: 5. In DNA, the CDR3 is TGTGCCAGTAGTAGGAACAGGGGATACCAAGAGACCCAGTACTTC. It translates to CASSRNRGYQETQYF.

This clone was found a few times. The chain joins TRBV28 to TRBJ2-1, with TRBD1 identical over 7 bases. This CDR3 region has 15 residues. The germline gives CDR1 MDHEN, CDR2 SYDVKM. V shed 2 bases and J 2 bases; nucleotides not matched to a gene: 3. The DNA for the CDR3 is TGTGCCAGCAGTTTAATGCAGGGGGCCTACAATGAGCAGTTCTTC. It codes for CASSLMQGAYNEQFF.

The V gene is TRBV29-1, the J gene TRBJ1-2; 9 bases are a match to TRBD1. After removal of 3 bases from V and 8 bases from J, the junction contained 16 bases not matched to a gene. CDR1 SQVTM and CDR2 ANQGSEA come from the germline V gene. The CDR3 spans 16 residues. CDR3 in amino acids: CSVDTNRGQGSEGYTF. The CDR3 DNA sequence: TGCAGCGTTGATACAAACAGAGGACAGGGGTCGGAGGGCTACACCTTC.

The J gene is TRBJ2-2, the V gene TRBV21-1; the D segment call TRBD1 is taken from the table without a DNA check. TRBV21-1 is noted as a pseudogene. This CDR3 spans 17 amino acids. CDR3 sequence (DNA): TGTGCCAGCAGCCCCTCCCGCACAGGGGTGATTTCCGGGGAGCTGTTTTTT. Translation: CASSPSRTGVISGELFF.

The CDR3 DNA reads as TGTGCCAGCAGCTTAGTCCCGAGGACAGGGCCTAATGAGCAGTTCTTC. Its protein product is CASSLVPRTGPNEQFF. The chain has TRBV7-2 and TRBJ2-1; TRBD1 aligns across 8 bases. The ends lost 1 base at V and 7 bases at J; junction bases unmatched: 9. Germline CDR1 SGHTA, CDR2 FQGNSA. CDR3 length equals 16 residues.

The V gene is TRBV2, the J gene TRBJ2-1, with TRBD2 identical over 8 bases. The CDR3 sequence is 15 residues long. Germline CDR1 is SNHLY and CDR2 is FYNNEI. V was pared by 2 bases and J by 3 bases, with 3 bases of the junction left unmatched. The CDR3: CASSERLAGYNEQFF. CDR3 DNA sequence: TGTGCCAGCAGTGAAAGGCTAGCGGGCTACAATGAGCAGTTCTTC. The entire variable domain, with the rest obtained from reference TRBV2 and TRBJ2-1, is as follows: EPEVTQTPSHQVTQMGQEVILRCVPISNHLYFYWYRQILGQKVEFLVSFYNNEISEKSEIFDDQFSVERPDGSNFTLKIRSTKLEDSAMYFCASSERLAGYNEQFFGPGTRLTVL.

DNA of the CDR3: TGCAGCGCCGTCAGGGGATTCGATGAAAAACTGTTTTTT. Protein: CSAVRGFDEKLFF. The genes are TRBV29-1 and TRBJ1-4; TRBD1 is a possible D gene (6 bases). The CDR3 totals 13 residues. Germline V gene lookup returns CDR1 SQVTM and CDR2 ANQGSEA. Trimming pared 7 bases from V and 6 bases from J, leaving 15 bases between.

The rearrangement links TRBV27 to TRBJ1-2; 8 nucleotides agree with TRBD1. The CDR3 is 15 residues long. Trimming at V came to 2 bases and at J to 2 bases, leaving 4 bases not matched to a gene. Germline CDR1 is MNHEY and CDR2 is SMNVEV (reference sequence). As DNA, the CDR3 is TGTGCCAGCAGTTTAGGACAGGGCCGAAACTATGGCTACACCTTC. Translation: CASSLGQGRNYGYTF.

The J gene is TRBJ2-5, the V gene TRBV5-1, with D tentatively TRBD2 (5 bases). The CDR3 loop spans 13 amino acids. The V end was cut by 4 bases, the J end by 5 bases, with 12 bases between. CDR1 is SGHRS, CDR2 YFSETQ, per germline. The CDR3: CASSRDAWETQYF. The CDR3 DNA reads as TGCGCCAGCAGCCGGGATGCGTGGGAGACCCAGTACTTC.

J is TRBJ2-1 and V is TRBV5-8, with D tentatively TRBD1 (5 bases). V shed 0 bases and J shed 7 bases, with 8 bases lying between them. CDR1 and CDR2 (germline): SGHTS, YDEGEE. CDR3 length equals 13 residues. The CDR3 region has the DNA TGTGCCAGCAGCTTGGGACAGAGAAATGAGCAGTTCTTC. Translating it yields CASSLGQRNEQFF.

CDR3 sequence: CASSTVAGDEQYF. The CDR3 nucleotides read TGTGCCAGTAGTACGGTAGCGGGAGACGAGCAGTACTTC. The chain employs TRBV19 and TRBJ2-7; 9 nucleotides line up with TRBD2. Per the germline V gene, CDR1 is LNHDA and CDR2 is SQIVND (reference sequence). The CDR3 length is 13 residues. The trim removed 4 bases at V and 5 bases at J, leaving 3 bases unmatched.

The chain uses TRBV7-6 and TRBJ2-2, with 9 bases aligning to TRBD2. Trimming at V came to 5 bases and at J to 0 bases, leaving 7 bases not matched to a gene. The length of the CDR3 is 17 residues. CDR1 is SGHVS and CDR2 is FNYEAQ in the germline V gene. CDR3 DNA: TGTGCCAGCAGCCTCGAGGTAGCGGGAGCGAACACCGGGGAGCTGTTTTTT. This translates into CASSLEVAGANTGELFF.

The chain recombines TRBV5-4 with TRBJ2-4, with D maybe TRBD2 (6 bases). Between the trimmed V and J ends, which lost 0 bases and 3 bases, there was a span of 13 bases. The CDR3 length is 16 residues. The germline CDR1 and CDR2 sequences are SGHNT and YYREEE (reference sequence). In DNA, the CDR3 is TGTGCCAGCAGCTTGGGGGGGGAGCTGGGCAAAAACATTCAGTACTTC. It is translated as CASSLGGELGKNIQYF.

The chain couples TRBV9 to TRBJ2-3, with 7 bases fitting TRBD2. V lost 0 bases to trimming and J lost 2 bases; unmatched junction nucleotides: 6. The CDR3 consists of 16 residues. Germline CDR1 SGDLS, CDR2 YYNGEE. The CDR3 nucleotides are TGTGCCAGCAGCGTAGCAGGCGGGAGTATCACAGATACGCAGTATTTT. It encodes CASSVAGGSITDTQYF.

The J gene is TRBJ2-1, the V gene TRBV7-6, with D possibly matching TRBD1 (6 bases). With 5 bases removed from V and 9 bases from J, the gap between germline ends came to 14 bases. The CDR3 spans 13 residues. Germline assignment: CDR1 SGHVS and CDR2 FNYEAQ. The CDR3 DNA follows: TGTGCCAGCAGCCCAGAGAGGGACACTGAGCAGTTCTTC. It is translated as CASSPERDTEQFF.

The V gene is TRBV19, the J gene TRBJ1-2; D is perhaps TRBD1 (5 bases). This CDR3 has 16 amino acids. CDR1 and CDR2 from the germline V gene are LNHDA and SQIVND (reference sequence). The ends were cut back, 4 bases at V and 4 bases at J, with 19 bases in the middle. CDR3 protein: CASSKAFGGRAYGYTF. The CDR3 DNA reads as TGTGCCAGTAGTAAAGCTTTTGGAGGCAGGGCCTATGGCTACACCTTC.

The chain uses TRBV6-5 and TRBJ2-7, with D unclear. Per the germline V gene, CDR1 is MNHEY and CDR2 is SVGAGI. V was clipped by 4 bases and J by 3 bases, with 13 bases between them. This CDR3 region has 14 residues. This CDR3 is CASSSNMADYEQYF. The CDR3 bases are TGTGCCAGCAGTTCAAACATGGCGGACTACGAGCAGTACTTC.

The chain is built from TRBV20-1 and TRBJ1-1; D gene uncertain. The V gene's germline CDR1 is DFQATT and CDR2 SNEGSKA (reference sequence). Trimming left V 2 bases short and J 7 bases short, with 8 bases between. This CDR3 has 11 amino acids. The CDR3 DNA sequence: TGCAGTGCTAGAATGACGATTGAAGCTTTCTTT. Translated, it gives CSARMTIEAFF.

This clone was detected once. This chain connects TRBV19 to TRBJ2-2; D remains unclear. This CDR3 spans 14 amino acids. The V gene lost 7 bases and the J gene lost 0 bases, with 9 bases spanning the gap. Germline V gene lookup returns CDR1 LNHDA and CDR2 SQIVND (reference sequence). CDR3 region: CASMERTNTGELFF. CDR3 DNA sequence: TGTGCCAGTATGGAACGGACGAACACCGGGGAGCTGTTTTTT.

The chain has TRBV5-1 and TRBJ2-7; 12 bases are shared with TRBD2. Germline CDR1 is SGHRS and CDR2 is YFSETQ. The CDR3 has 15 residues. The ends lost 4 bases at V and 0 bases at J; junction bases unmatched: 2. In DNA form, the CDR3 reads TGCGCCAGCAGCCTAGCGGGAGGGTACTCCTACGAGCAGTACTTC. Translating gives CASSLAGGYSYEQYF.

The chain couples TRBV6-1 to TRBJ2-7; TRBD1 or TRBD2 may be the D gene (5 bases each). CDR1 is MNHNS and CDR2 is SASEGT in the germline V gene. The CDR3 covers 17 residues. V lost 4 bases and J lost 6, with 25 bases in between. The CDR3 protein is CASSAAGWAGRISEQYF. In DNA, the CDR3 is TGTGCCAGCAGTGCCGCCGGATGGGCAGGGAGAATTTCCGAGCAGTACTTC.